A single sample gave rise to the 4 T cell receptor beta chains below, sequenced in a study of blood T cell repertoires in COVID-19 (dated by TCRdb to the early 2020s). Libraries were built with the immunoSEQ multiplex PCR assay. In its TCRdb copy, this immuneACCESS table keeps in-frame sequences only and misses some clones. Where compared with another copy, unresolved V genes explain less than half of these, and the others have no known cause. This sample has around 300,000 clones in its table, and 90% of those were observed once. Nearly 7% of the sample goes to the ten largest clones. The sequenced sample was peripheral blood. These TCRs come from a woman aged 25 to 39 with COVID-19, enrolled during active disease.

V is TRBV6-5 and J is TRBJ2-7; 9 bases fit TRBD1. The germline V gene has CDR1 MNHEY and CDR2 SVGAGI. The CDR3 extends over 14 amino acids. With 6 bases clipped from V and 6 bases from J, the junction kept 9 bases outside the gene matches. The CDR3, as DNA: TGTGCCAGCAGCCGGGACAGGGTCACCCGCGAGCAGTACTTC. Its translation: CASSRDRVTREQYF.

This sequence joins TRBV27 and TRBJ2-1; D might be TRBD2 (5 bases). The CDR3 consists of 14 residues. Germline CDR1 is MNHEY and CDR2 is SMNVEV (reference sequence). V shed 0 bases and J shed 8 bases, with 11 bases lying between them. This CDR3 reads CASSLSRGTDEQFF. In DNA, the CDR3 is TGTGCCAGCAGTTTATCTCGGGGAACCGATGAGCAGTTCTTC.

The CDR3 bases are TGTGCCAGCAGCTGGACAGGGGGCACAGATACGCAGTATTTT. Its protein product is CASSWTGGTDTQYF. This chain joins TRBV6-5 and TRBJ2-3, with 9 nucleotides matching TRBD1. Germline V gene sequence: CDR1 MNHEY, CDR2 SVGAGI. This CDR3 region has 14 residues. V was pared by 6 bases and J by 1 base, with 2 bases of the junction left unmatched.

The chain is built from TRBV7-2 and TRBJ2-4, with 7 positions matching TRBD2. The germline V gene encodes CDR1 SGHTA and CDR2 FQGNSA. This CDR3 comprises 16 residues. The V gene end was trimmed by 1 base and the J gene end by 3 bases; junction bases not matched to a gene: 6. DNA for the CDR3: TGTGCCAGCAGCTTAGAGGGAGGGGTGGGCAAAAACATTCAGTACTTC. Amino acids: CASSLEGGVGKNIQYF.